The rows below give T cell receptor beta chains drawn from one sample of a study of blood T cell repertoires in COVID-19. This table comes from immunoSEQ multiplex PCR, and its TCRdb copy is limited to in-frame clones, with some not included. The sample carries 150,000 to 200,000 clones, under 85% recorded once. Sequencing used PBMCs or T cells enriched from blood (not recorded which). The source of these receptors is a man aged 50 to 59 who had recovered from COVID-19. The CDR3 runs from the conserved cysteine through the conserved F or W. The D gene is left open where the match is weak. Some rows mark clone size as missing; the rest say once, few, many or name a class of expanded clone.

v_gene: TRBV6-5
len: 15
d_gene: .
abundance: .
j_gene: TRBJ2-6
CDR3aa: CASSYADSGANVLTF
CDR3nt: TGTGCCAGCAGTTACGCTGATAGTGGGGCCAACGTCCTGACTTTC

v_gene: TRBV21-1
len: 18
d_gene: .
abundance: .
j_gene: TRBJ1-1
CDR3aa: CASSKDAILLTGNTEAFF
CDR3nt: TGTGCCAGCAGCAAAGATGCCATCCTCCTGACAGGGAACACTGAAGCTTTCTTT

v_gene: TRBV3-1/TRBV3-2
len: 16
d_gene: .
abundance: .
j_gene: TRBJ1-6
CDR3aa: CASSQGGGWVMPPLHF
CDR3nt: TGTGCCAGCAGCCAAGGAGGAGGGTGGGTGATGCCACCCCTCCACTTT

v_gene: TRBV7-9
len: 16
d_gene: TRBD2
abundance: .
j_gene: TRBJ2-5
CDR3aa: CASSLRRGGDQETQYF
CDR3nt: TGTGCCAGCAGCTTAAGGCGGGGGGGCGACCAAGAGACCCAGTACTTC

v_gene: TRBV5-8
len: 13
d_gene: TRBD1
abundance: .
j_gene: TRBJ2-3
CDR3aa: CASSKQGADTQYF
CDR3nt: TGTGCCAGCAGCAAACAGGGGGCAGATACGCAGTATTTT

v_gene: TRBV5-1
len: 11
d_gene: TRBD2
abundance: .
j_gene: TRBJ2-7
CDR3aa: CASSTGREEYF
CDR3nt: TGCGCCAGCAGCACGGGACGGGAGGAGTACTTC

v_gene: TRBV11-3
len: 18
d_gene: TRBD1
abundance: once
j_gene: TRBJ2-1
CDR3aa: CASSLGTGIVSSYNEQFF
CDR3nt: TGTGCCAGCAGCTTAGGGACAGGGATCGTGAGCTCCTACAATGAGCAGTTCTTC

v_gene: TRBV9
len: 13
d_gene: .
abundance: .
j_gene: TRBJ1-1
CDR3aa: CASSVGGYTEAFF
CDR3nt: TGTGCCAGCAGCGTAGGAGGTTACACTGAAGCTTTCTTT

v_gene: TRBV5-6
len: 11
d_gene: .
abundance: .
j_gene: TRBJ1-2
CDR3aa: CASKRQYGYTF
CDR3nt: TGTGCCAGCAAGCGCCAATATGGCTACACCTTC

v_gene: TRBV7-9
len: 14
d_gene: .
abundance: .
j_gene: TRBJ2-5
CDR3aa: CASSSQGVGETQYF
CDR3nt: TGTGCCAGCAGCTCTCAGGGTGTGGGAGAGACCCAGTACTTC

v_gene: TRBV4-2
len: 16
d_gene: TRBD1
abundance: .
j_gene: TRBJ2-1
CDR3aa: CASSQDNTGGLDEQFF
CDR3nt: TGTGCCAGCAGCCAAGATAATACAGGGGGGTTGGATGAGCAGTTCTTC

v_gene: TRBV10-3
len: 14
d_gene: TRBD1
abundance: .
j_gene: TRBJ1-3
CDR3aa: CAISNRGQVNTIYF
CDR3nt: TGTGCCATCAGTAACAGGGGGCAAGTAAACACCATATATTTT

v_gene: TRBV7-9
len: 15
d_gene: .
abundance: .
j_gene: TRBJ1-4
CDR3aa: CASSFFQGTNEKLFF
CDR3nt: TGTGCCAGCAGCTTCTTTCAGGGGACTAATGAAAAACTGTTTTTT

v_gene: TRBV5-1
len: 17
d_gene: .
abundance: .
j_gene: TRBJ2-1
CDR3aa: CASSFGGTSPPYNEQFF
CDR3nt: TGCGCCAGCAGCTTTGGAGGAACCTCACCCCCTTACAATGAGCAGTTCTTC

v_gene: TRBV6-1
len: 17
d_gene: .
abundance: few
j_gene: TRBJ2-7
CDR3aa: CASSERVVDRLLYEQYF
CDR3nt: TGTGCCAGCAGTGAAAGGGTGGTGGACAGACTACTCTACGAGCAGTACTTC

v_gene: TRBV19
len: 13
d_gene: .
abundance: .
j_gene: TRBJ2-5
CDR3aa: CAVAGRGGETQYF
CDR3nt: TGTGCCGTGGCGGGCAGGGGTGGCGAGACCCAGTACTTC

v_gene: TRBV6-5
len: 14
d_gene: .
abundance: .
j_gene: TRBJ2-7
CDR3aa: CASGPTVTGTEQYF
CDR3nt: TGTGCCAGCGGCCCCACAGTAACAGGGACCGAGCAGTACTTC

v_gene: TRBV7-3
len: 14
d_gene: .
abundance: few
j_gene: TRBJ2-5
CDR3aa: CASSRDSRGETQYF
CDR3nt: TGTGCCAGCAGCCGGGACTCCCGTGGGGAGACCCAGTACTTC

v_gene: TRBV11-2
len: 17
d_gene: TRBD2
abundance: once
j_gene: TRBJ2-2
CDR3aa: CASSLEGRGGRTGELFF
CDR3nt: TGTGCCAGCAGCTTAGAAGGACGGGGGGGCCGAACCGGGGAGCTGTTTTTT

v_gene: TRBV7-3
len: 14
d_gene: TRBD1
abundance: .
j_gene: TRBJ2-7
CDR3aa: CASSSGQGAREQYF
CDR3nt: TGTGCCAGCAGCTCAGGACAGGGGGCTAGGGAGCAGTACTTC

v_gene: TRBV7-2
len: 16
d_gene: TRBD2
abundance: .
j_gene: TRBJ2-2
CDR3aa: CASSRKAGRVAGELFF
CDR3nt: TGTGCCAGCAGTCGGAAGGCGGGGAGGGTCGCCGGGGAGCTGTTTTTT

v_gene: TRBV6-1
len: 14
d_gene: TRBD1
abundance: few
j_gene: TRBJ1-2
CDR3aa: CASSRMTGSSGYTF
CDR3nt: TGTGCCAGCAGCCGAATGACAGGGAGCAGCGGCTACACCTTC

v_gene: TRBV5-1
len: 16
d_gene: .
abundance: .
j_gene: TRBJ1-5
CDR3aa: CASSPGGGYGNQPQHF
CDR3nt: TGCGCCAGCAGCCCCGGCGGTGGGTATGGGAATCAGCCCCAGCATTTT

v_gene: TRBV7-9
len: 15
d_gene: .
abundance: .
j_gene: TRBJ1-3
CDR3aa: CASSRWTDSGNTIYF
CDR3nt: TGTGCCAGCAGCAGATGGACAGACTCTGGAAACACCATATATTTT

v_gene: TRBV7-2
len: 14
d_gene: TRBD2
abundance: .
j_gene: TRBJ2-1
CDR3aa: CASCRLAGGGEQFF
CDR3nt: TGTGCCAGCTGCAGACTAGCGGGGGGTGGTGAGCAGTTCTTC

v_gene: TRBV5-1
len: 14
d_gene: TRBD1
abundance: .
j_gene: TRBJ1-1
CDR3aa: CASSQQGTNTEAFF
CDR3nt: TGCGCCAGCAGCCAACAGGGGACGAACACTGAAGCTTTCTTT

v_gene: TRBV4-3
len: 17
d_gene: .
abundance: once
j_gene: TRBJ2-2
CDR3aa: CASSQFGLFANTGELFF
CDR3nt: TGCGCCAGCAGCCAATTTGGACTTTTCGCGAACACCGGGGAGCTGTTTTTT

v_gene: TRBV5-1
len: 15
d_gene: .
abundance: .
j_gene: TRBJ1-2
CDR3aa: CASSLGAGSSISYTF
CDR3nt: TGCGCCAGCAGCTTGGGGGCCGGTTCCTCTATTAGCTACACCTTC

v_gene: TRBV5-8
len: 14
d_gene: .
abundance: .
j_gene: TRBJ1-6
CDR3aa: CASSLGGAHSPLHF
CDR3nt: TGTGCCAGCAGCTTGGGGGGCGCTCATTCACCCCTCCACTTT

v_gene: TRBV24-1
len: 15
d_gene: .
abundance: .
j_gene: TRBJ2-1
CDR3aa: CATSTAGQNYNEQFF
CDR3nt: TGTGCCACCAGTACCGCAGGGCAAAACTACAATGAGCAGTTCTTC

v_gene: TRBV6-1
len: 19
d_gene: .
abundance: .
j_gene: TRBJ1-2
CDR3aa: CASSDHYRTPSIFNYGYTF
CDR3nt: TGTGCCAGCAGTGATCACTATCGGACTCCATCGATCTTTAACTATGGCTACACCTTC

v_gene: TRBV5-1
len: 15
d_gene: TRBD1
abundance: .
j_gene: TRBJ1-1
CDR3aa: CASNPLGQGGTEAFF
CDR3nt: TGCGCCAGCAACCCCCTCGGGCAGGGGGGAACTGAAGCTTTCTTT

v_gene: TRBV4-2
len: 15
d_gene: .
abundance: .
j_gene: TRBJ1-3
CDR3aa: CASSQDSGVGNTIYF
CDR3nt: TGTGCCAGCAGCCAAGATTCAGGGGTGGGAAACACCATATATTTT

v_gene: TRBV19
len: 14
d_gene: .
abundance: .
j_gene: TRBJ2-2
CDR3aa: CASSIQDRTGELFF
CDR3nt: TGTGCCAGTAGTATTCAGGACAGAACCGGGGAGCTGTTTTTT

v_gene: TRBV21-1
len: 14
d_gene: .
abundance: .
j_gene: TRBJ2-3
CDR3aa: CASPPSGSTDTQYF
CDR3nt: TGTGCCAGCCCTCCTAGCGGATCCACAGATACGCAGTATTTT

v_gene: TRBV5-1
len: 15
d_gene: .
abundance: .
j_gene: TRBJ1-5
CDR3aa: CASSFGGHSNQPQHF
CDR3nt: TGCGCCAGCAGCTTTGGGGGACATAGCAATCAGCCCCAGCATTTT

v_gene: TRBV21-1
len: 14
d_gene: .
abundance: .
j_gene: TRBJ1-2
CDR3aa: CASSKGTGPYGYTF
CDR3nt: TGTGCCAGCAGCAAAGGGACAGGACCTTATGGCTACACCTTC

v_gene: TRBV2
len: 14
d_gene: .
abundance: .
j_gene: TRBJ2-5
CDR3aa: CASSDPRGGETQYF
CDR3nt: TGTGCCAGCAGCGATCCTCGGGGTGGGGAGACCCAGTACTTC

v_gene: TRBV7-9
len: 15
d_gene: TRBD1
abundance: once
j_gene: TRBJ2-5
CDR3aa: CASSLMTGGQETQYF
CDR3nt: TGTGCCAGCAGCTTGATGACAGGGGGCCAAGAGACCCAGTACTTC

v_gene: TRBV3-1/TRBV3-2
len: 13
d_gene: .
abundance: .
j_gene: TRBJ2-3
CDR3aa: CASSPRLADTQYF
CDR3nt: TGTGCCAGCAGCCCTCGACTGGCAGATACGCAGTATTTT

v_gene: TRBV6-5
len: 15
d_gene: .
abundance: .
j_gene: TRBJ1-2
CDR3aa: CASSYSSAGSYGYTF
CDR3nt: TGTGCCAGCAGTTACTCGAGCGCAGGGTCATATGGCTACACCTTC

v_gene: TRBV5-1
len: 14
d_gene: .
abundance: .
j_gene: TRBJ2-7
CDR3aa: CASSGVGGSYEQYF
CDR3nt: TGCGCCAGCAGCGGGGTGGGGGGCTCCTACGAGCAGTACTTC

v_gene: TRBV30
len: 11
d_gene: .
abundance: .
j_gene: TRBJ1-1
CDR3aa: CAFIQGTEAFF
CDR3nt: TGTGCCTTCATTCAGGGAACTGAAGCTTTCTTT

v_gene: TRBV18
len: 15
d_gene: TRBD1
abundance: .
j_gene: TRBJ2-1
CDR3aa: CASSSGTGVWNEQFF
CDR3nt: TGTGCCAGCTCATCCGGGACAGGGGTTTGGAATGAGCAGTTCTTC

v_gene: TRBV7-6
len: 17
d_gene: .
abundance: .
j_gene: TRBJ2-3
CDR3aa: CASSLASRGWGTDTQYF
CDR3nt: TGTGCCAGCAGCTTAGCGAGTCGGGGGTGGGGCACAGATACGCAGTATTTT

v_gene: TRBV2
len: 14
d_gene: TRBD1
abundance: .
j_gene: TRBJ1-5
CDR3aa: CASSEQGAGQPQHF
CDR3nt: TGTGCCAGCAGTGAACAGGGGGCCGGCCAGCCCCAGCATTTT

v_gene: TRBV2
len: 12
d_gene: TRBD1
abundance: .
j_gene: TRBJ2-7
CDR3aa: CASGLRGLEQYF
CDR3nt: TGTGCCAGCGGACTCAGGGGGTTGGAGCAGTACTTC

v_gene: TRBV5-1
len: 14
d_gene: TRBD2
abundance: .
j_gene: TRBJ2-1
CDR3aa: CASWVGLAGSEQFF
CDR3nt: TGCGCCAGCTGGGTGGGACTAGCGGGGAGTGAGCAGTTCTTC

v_gene: TRBV18
len: 14
d_gene: TRBD2
abundance: .
j_gene: TRBJ2-7
CDR3aa: CASSPRTSGYEQYF
CDR3nt: TGTGCCAGCTCACCCAGGACTAGCGGCTACGAGCAGTACTTC

v_gene: TRBV5-1
len: 15
d_gene: TRBD2
abundance: .
j_gene: TRBJ2-1
CDR3aa: CASSQIAGARNEQFF
CDR3nt: TGCGCCAGCAGCCAGATAGCGGGGGCTCGTAATGAGCAGTTCTTC

v_gene: TRBV18
len: 13
d_gene: TRBD1
abundance: .
j_gene: TRBJ1-5
CDR3aa: CASSQQGNQPQHF
CDR3nt: TGTGCCAGCTCACAACAGGGGAATCAGCCCCAGCATTTT

v_gene: TRBV19
len: 13
d_gene: TRBD1
abundance: .
j_gene: TRBJ1-1
CDR3aa: CASGNRGGTEAFF
CDR3nt: TGTGCCAGTGGCAACAGGGGAGGCACTGAAGCTTTCTTT

v_gene: TRBV7-3
len: 14
d_gene: TRBD2
abundance: .
j_gene: TRBJ2-2
CDR3aa: CASSSSGVTGELFF
CDR3nt: TGTGCCAGCAGCTCTAGCGGGGTCACCGGGGAGCTGTTTTTT

v_gene: TRBV7-8
len: 15
d_gene: TRBD1
abundance: .
j_gene: TRBJ1-5
CDR3aa: CASSLAGQGSQPQHF
CDR3nt: TGTGCCAGCAGCTTAGCGGGACAGGGTTCTCAGCCCCAGCATTTT

v_gene: TRBV5-5
len: 18
d_gene: .
abundance: .
j_gene: TRBJ2-6
CDR3aa: CASSFSALRSVGANVLTF
CDR3nt: TGTGCCAGCAGCTTTTCAGCCCTCAGGTCTGTGGGGGCCAACGTCCTGACTTTC

v_gene: TRBV6-1
len: 17
d_gene: TRBD2
abundance: .
j_gene: TRBJ2-7
CDR3aa: CASSEHGGGNWAYEQYF
CDR3nt: TGTGCCAGCAGTGAACATGGCGGGGGGAATTGGGCCTACGAGCAGTACTTC

v_gene: TRBV5-4
len: 14
d_gene: .
abundance: .
j_gene: TRBJ2-4
CDR3aa: CASSLVGTGNIQYF
CDR3nt: TGTGCCAGCAGCTTGGTGGGGACTGGAAACATTCAGTACTTC

v_gene: TRBV7-2
len: 13
d_gene: .
abundance: .
j_gene: TRBJ1-2
CDR3aa: CASSPDTLYGYTF
CDR3nt: TGTGCCAGCAGTCCTGACACTCTCTATGGCTACACCTTC

v_gene: TRBV5-1
len: 11
d_gene: .
abundance: .
j_gene: TRBJ1-3
CDR3aa: CASSEKNTIYF
CDR3nt: TGCGCCAGCAGCGAGAAAAACACCATATATTTT

v_gene: TRBV4-3
len: 15
d_gene: TRBD1
abundance: once
j_gene: TRBJ2-7
CDR3aa: CASSQGDRPPYEQYF
CDR3nt: TGCGCCAGCAGCCAAGGGGACAGGCCACCCTACGAGCAGTACTTC